This T cell receptor beta chain originates from a study of blood T cell repertoires in COVID-19. The sample holds one count of this clone. In the original processing: Using reference gene primer amplification, nucleated cell counts were estimated. Using immunoSEQ multiplex PCR, the repertoire was profiled, and TCRdb retains in-frame clones only, with some absent. V and J calls and clone size follow that table, whereas D and trimming were derived from the DNA. The sample includes about 210,000 clones, around nine tenths of them seen just once. The sequenced sample was peripheral blood. The sequence came from a woman between 35 and 50 years old with acute or convalescent COVID-19.

The CDR3, as DNA: TGCGCCAGCAGCTTGCTTCCCGGACAGGGAAATTCACCCCTCCACTTT. It specifies CASSLLPGQGNSPLHF. The chain recombines TRBV5-1 with TRBJ1-6; TRBD1 matches at 8 bases. V shed 1 base, J shed 7 bases, and the junction held 7 bases outside the gene matches. Germline CDR1 SGHRS, CDR2 YFSETQ. The CDR3 has 16 residues.